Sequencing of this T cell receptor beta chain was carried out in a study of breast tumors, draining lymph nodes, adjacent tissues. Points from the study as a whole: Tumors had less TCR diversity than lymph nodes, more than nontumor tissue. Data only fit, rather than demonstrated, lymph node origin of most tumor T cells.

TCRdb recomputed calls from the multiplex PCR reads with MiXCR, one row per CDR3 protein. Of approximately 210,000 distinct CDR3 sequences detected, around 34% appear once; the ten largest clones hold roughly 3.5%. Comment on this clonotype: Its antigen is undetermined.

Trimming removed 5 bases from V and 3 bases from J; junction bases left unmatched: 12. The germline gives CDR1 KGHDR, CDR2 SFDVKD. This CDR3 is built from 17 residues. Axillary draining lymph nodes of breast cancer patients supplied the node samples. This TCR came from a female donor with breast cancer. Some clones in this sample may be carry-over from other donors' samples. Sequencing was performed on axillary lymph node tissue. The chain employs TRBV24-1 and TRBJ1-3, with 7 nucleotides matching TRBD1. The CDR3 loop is CATSASGTANLGNTIYF. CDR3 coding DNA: TGTGCCACCAGTGCCTCGGGGACAGCAAATCTTGGAAACACCATATATTTT.